This paragraph reports one T cell receptor (beta chain). The data originate from a study of blood T cell repertoires in COVID-19. This CDR3 is built from 13 residues. Germline CDR1 is SGHKS and CDR2 is YYEKEE (reference sequence). Trimming pared 7 bases from V and 1 base from J, leaving 11 bases between. Here immunoSEQ multiplex PCR was the method, and the copy in TCRdb shows in-frame clones only, minus some. The sample holds 250,000 or so clones, around nine tenths seen once. Material: PBMCs or T cells enriched from blood (not recorded which). This rearrangement joins TRBV5-5 to TRBJ2-5; D is possibly TRBD2 (7 bases). The TCR sequence derives from a woman between 40 and 50 years old who had been exposed to COVID-19. The CDR3: CASGRGSQETQYF. The CDR3 bases are TGTGCCAGCGGGAGGGGGAGCCAAGAGACCCAGTACTTC.